This T cell receptor beta chain came from a study of blood T cell repertoires in COVID-19 (dated by TCRdb to about 2020). Some background on the complete study: Collaborator samples came from the United States, Italy and Spain and covered acute and convalescent phases of COVID-19. HLA class I and class II types, where available, came from metadata supplied by the sample provider rather than from assay-based typing. A freely available public database, intended as a resource for researchers studying the immune response to SARS-CoV-2, is where the repertoires were released. The samples were drawn from the first 160 participants of the ongoing ImmuneRACE study and from about 1,200 subjects provided by 6 global collaborators. A de-identified subject ID, COVID-19 status, age in years and sex were almost always included in the sample metadata. Subjects who had been exposed to COVID-19, were actively infected with it, or had recovered from it provided the deeply sampled blood TCRbeta repertoires that made up the dataset. The prospective study material was composed of cDNA or gDNA derived from T cells, B-cell-depleted T cells, or PBMCs. Study-level results and caveats: The amount of clinical and demographic metadata varied by source and participant and was provided uncurated.

As to this clone: Its antigen is not yet known. Base-call qualities are not available, and no considerably larger clone is one nucleotide away.

The trim is 1 base for V and 0 bases for J, with a gap of 18 bases between the germline ends. The germline V gene gives CDR1 as SGHVS and CDR2 as FNYEAQ. Its CDR3 holds 18 amino acids, cysteine through phenylalanine. The DNA shown is the 54-base CDR3, in frame from base 1. TCRbeta CDR3 regions were amplified from genomic DNA by means of the immunoSEQ Assay, a bias-controlled multiplex PCR. On the authors' methods: The number of nucleated cells in each sample was estimated by amplification of reference gene primers within the assay. To quantify the absolute abundance of each unique TCRbeta CDR3 rearrangement, sequence reads were collapsed and filtered. For each sample, productive Simpson clonality was calculated as the square root of Simpson's diversity index across productive rearrangements. What TCRdb holds here is the immuneACCESS table cut down to in-frame rearrangements. Part of the clones is not present; checked against another copy, under half of the missing clones reflect an unresolved V gene, and the others are unexplained. The V and J calls and clone size are taken from that table; D and trimming were inferred from the DNA. The sample table lists approximately 330,000 clones, around nine tenths of them with a count of one. The top ten clones comprise approximately 4% of the sample.

The collaborating institutions used their own protocols to collect whole blood in K2EDTA tubes. For TCRbeta analysis, collaborator samples were shipped as frozen whole blood, as isolated PBMCs, or as DNA extracted from either sample type. The sample taken for sequencing was peripheral blood. The receptor was isolated from a woman aged 45-65 years with active or convalescent COVID-19. The V and J segments used are TRBV7-6 and TRBJ1-1; a tentative D match to TRBD1 spans 6 bases. The CDR3 region reads CASSLVRGRTALNTEAFF. DNA sequence: TGTGCCAGCAGCTTAGTTCGAGGACGGACAGCACTGAACACTGAAGCTTTCTTT. Outside the CDR3, residues come from the reference TRBV7-6 and TRBJ1-1 proteins, so the full variable domain is: GAGVSQSPRYKVTKRGQDVALRCDPISGHVSLYWYRQALGQGPEFLTYFNYEAQQDKSGLPNDRFSAERPEGSISTLTIQRTEQRDSAMYRCASSLVRGRTALNTEAFFGQGTRLTVV.